Detailed here is one T cell receptor beta chain. The antigen it binds to is not known. The record has no base qualities; no much larger clone is one base away. The data originate from a study of blood T cell repertoires in COVID-19 (dated by TCRdb to the early 2020s). Regarding the complete study: The collaborator samples originated in the United States, Italy and Spain and spanned the acute and convalescent phases of COVID-19. The material from the prospective study consisted of cDNA or gDNA derived from T cells, B-cell-depleted T cells, or PBMCs. A freely available public database, intended as a resource for researchers studying the immune response to SARS-CoV-2, is where the repertoires were released. The samples were drawn from the first 160 participants of the ongoing ImmuneRACE study and from some 1,300 subjects provided by 6 global collaborators. The sample metadata nearly always contained a de-identified subject ID, COVID-19 status, age in years and sex. Where available, HLA class I and class II types were taken from metadata supplied by the sample provider and were not determined by assay-based typing. Subjects who had been exposed to COVID-19, were actively infected with it, or had recovered from it provided the deeply sampled blood TCRbeta repertoires that made up the dataset.

The CDR3 runs 11 amino acids, cysteine and phenylalanine included. Here the CDR3 DNA is all that survives: 33 bases in frame from base 1. The germline V gene sets CDR1 to MNHEY and CDR2 to SVGAGI. V and J lose 4 bases and 6 bases, and a span of 4 bases separates them. What the work shows at the level of the full study, not this receptor alone: The amount of clinical and demographic metadata varied by source and participant and was provided uncurated.

The collaborating institutions used their own protocols to collect whole blood in K2EDTA tubes. For TCRbeta analysis, collaborators shipped samples as frozen whole blood, isolated PBMCs, or DNA extracted from either of those sample types. TCRbeta CDR3 regions were amplified from genomic DNA using the immunoSEQ Assay, a bias-controlled multiplex PCR. The authors' analysis ran thus. Within the assay, amplification of reference gene primers was used to estimate how many nucleated cells each sample contained. Sequence reads were collapsed and filtered to measure the absolute abundance of every unique TCRbeta CDR3 rearrangement. For each sample, productive Simpson clonality was calculated as the square root of Simpson's diversity index over productive rearrangements. Drawn from immuneACCESS, this table holds only the in-frame rearrangements with V and J called that TCRdb kept. Clones are partly lost; checked studies trace under half to an unresolved V gene and leave the rest unexplained. V and J calls and clone size come straight from that table; D and trimming were deduced from the DNA. The sample table contains fewer than 150,000 clones; only one count was recorded for around 85% of them. The biggest ten clones account for 3.5% to 5% of the sample.

This clonotype originated in a human donor in a cohort sampled during active COVID-19. The chain employs TRBV6-5 and TRBJ2-1; a confident D gene designation cannot be given. Sequenced: peripheral blood. This receptor carries the CDR3 CASSSGNEQFF. At the DNA level, the sequence is TGTGCCAGCAGTTCGGGCAATGAGCAGTTCTTC.